Presented here are 2 T cell receptor beta chains from one specimen sequenced in a study of T cell repertoires in cytomegalovirus infection. These receptors are not linked to any known antigen. TCRdb re-analysed the reads in MiXCR, keeping a single row per CDR3 protein. The sample holds around 800,000 distinct CDR3 sequences, over 25% seen once. The sample was cultured CD8+ T cells from PBMCs, taken from culture after CMV antigen stimulation. These receptors all stem from a human donor in good health (CMV status not recorded). Some clones in this sample may be carry-over from other donors' samples.

This clonotype was seen just once. The chain's CDR3 is CASSQSPGLPSSYNEQFF. For the CDR3, the DNA is TGTGCCAGCAGCCAATCGCCGGGACTGCCAAGCTCCTACAATGAGCAGTTCTTC. This sequence joins TRBV3-1 and TRBJ2-1; weak D call: TRBD2 (6 bases). Trimming left V 2 bases short and J 0 bases short, with 17 bases between. This CDR3 comprises 18 residues. The V gene's germline CDR1 is LGHDT and CDR2 YNNKEL (reference sequence).

This sequence joins TRBV13 and TRBJ1-1; 9 bases agree with TRBD1. The CDR3 consists of 14 residues. With 5 bases clipped from V and 8 bases from J, the junction kept 9 bases outside the gene matches. Germline CDR1 and CDR2: PRHDT and FYEKMQ (reference sequence). CDR3 in DNA: TGTGCCAGCAGCCCCGGGACAGGGTTCTTGGAAGCTTTCTTT. This codes for CASSPGTGFLEAFF.